One and the same sample provided the 26 T cell receptor beta chains below, sequenced in a study of CD8+ T cells in alopecia areata (dated by TCRdb to 2017 to 2018). The method was the immunoSEQ multiplex PCR assay. RNA was extracted from all samples and reverse transcribed into cDNA as template for TCR sequencing. TCRdb limited this immuneACCESS table to in-frame rearrangements with V and J called. A share of clones is missing; checked studies link under half to unresolved V genes, and the rest is unexplained. The sample records about 190,000 clones, 64% of which are singletons. The ten largest clones capture 4% to 5% of the sample. Per the publication, the time point label means: roughly 27 days on oral tofacitinib. Taken with the paper, the label for treatment or condition translates to: oral pan-JAK inhibitor, 5-10 mg twice daily. The specimen was CD4+ T cells sorted from blood, collected at week 4, from a patient treated with tofacitinib. The receptors derive from a human donor with alopecia areata.

This sequence joins TRBV4-2 and TRBJ1-5; D is possibly TRBD1 (5 bases). This CDR3 region has 15 residues. Per germline, CDR1 LGHNA and CDR2 YNFKEQ. V was shortened by 1 base and J by 7 bases, with 14 bases between the two germline ends. The CDR3 DNA is TGTGCCAGCAGCCAAGGCCAGGGTATGGAGCAGCCCCAGCATTTT. The encoded protein is CASSQGQGMEQPQHF.

The chain links TRBV5-1 to TRBJ1-2; D call uncertain. Trimming removed 7 bases from V and 4 bases from J, with 11 bases in between. This CDR3 has 12 residues. Germline V gene lookup returns CDR1 SGHRS and CDR2 YFSETQ. Here the CDR3 DNA reads TGCGCCAGCGGAACGGGAAGCTATGGCTACACCTTC. Translated, it gives CASGTGSYGYTF.

The chain is built from TRBV5-6 and TRBJ1-5; D may be TRBD1 (5 bases). Germline CDR1 and CDR2: SGHDT and YYEEEE. The V and J ends lost 4 bases and 9 bases respectively, with 14 bases between them. The CDR3 loop spans 13 amino acids. The CDR3 DNA is TGTGCCAGCAGCCGAGGGACTGGAGGGCCCCAGCATTTT. Its protein is CASSRGTGGPQHF.

The chain carries TRBV6-6 and TRBJ1-5, with D unresolved. Trimming shortened V by 6 bases and J by 6 bases, and 15 bases separated the two germline ends. Germline values: CDR1 MNHNY, CDR2 SVGAGI (reference sequence). The CDR3 is 14 amino acids. The DNA of the CDR3 is TGTGCCAGCAGCCCGGGTCCCAAGGTTCAGCCCCAGCATTTT. Protein sequence: CASSPGPKVQPQHF.

The chain carries TRBV19 and TRBJ2-1, with unresolved D. V lost 0 bases and J lost 3, with 3 bases in between. CDR1 is LNHDA and CDR2 is SQIVND in the germline V gene (reference sequence). This CDR3 is 13 amino acids long. The CDR3 nucleotides are TGTGCCAGTAGTATAGAGGGCTACAATGAGCAGTTCTTC. Translation gives CASSIEGYNEQFF.

The CDR3 reads CASSPAVDYGYTF. For the CDR3, the DNA is TGTGCCAGCAGCCCGGCAGTGGACTATGGCTACACCTTC. The chain employs TRBV11-3 and TRBJ1-2; D unclear. The CDR3 totals 13 residues. CDR1 and CDR2 (germline): SGHNT, YENEEA. V lost 5 bases, J lost 3 bases, and 10 bases lay in between. Variable domain in full (rest from reference TRBV11-3 and TRBJ1-2): EAGVVQSPRYKIIEKKQPVAFWCNPISGHNTLYWYLQNLGQGPELLIRYENEEAVDDSQLPKDRFSAERLKGVDSTLKIQPAELGDSAVYLCASSPAVDYGYTFGSGTRLTVV.

This clone has more than one count but fewer than ten. The chain recombines TRBV29-1 with TRBJ1-1; no firm D call. CDR1 is SQVTM, CDR2 ANQGSEA, per germline. This CDR3 has 12 residues. V was trimmed by 4 bases and J by 6 bases, leaving 12 bases between them. The CDR3: CSVGTANAEAFF. The CDR3 nucleotides are TGCAGCGTTGGAACGGCAAACGCTGAAGCTTTCTTT.

This sequence joins TRBV29-1 and TRBJ2-7; weak D call: TRBD1 (8 bases). The CDR3 contains 12 residues. V shed 7 bases and J shed 3 bases, with 13 bases lying between them. Germline V gene lookup returns CDR1 SQVTM and CDR2 ANQGSEA. This CDR3 reads CSATGGVYEQYF. The CDR3, as DNA: TGCAGCGCCACAGGGGGGGTCTACGAGCAGTACTTC.

This clone was recorded many times. The V and J genes are TRBV7-2 and TRBJ2-7; D is unclear. The CDR3 consists of 11 residues. Per the germline V gene, CDR1 is SGHTA and CDR2 is FQGNSA. Trimming removed 2 bases at V and 3 bases at J, with 2 bases between. The chain's CDR3 is CASSLYYEQYF. The CDR3 DNA sequence: TGTGCCAGCAGCTTATACTACGAGCAGTACTTC.

The chain couples TRBV5-5 to TRBJ2-5; D uncertain. CDR3 length: 14 amino acids. Trimming removed 2 bases from V and 5 bases from J, with 13 bases in between. The germline CDR1 and CDR2 sequences are SGHKS and YYEKEE (reference sequence). The CDR3 nucleotides read TGTGCCAGCAGCTTAACGCAGACCGGGGAGACCCAGTACTTC. Protein: CASSLTQTGETQYF.

The V and J genes are TRBV5-5 and TRBJ1-1; D is perhaps TRBD1 (6 bases). Between the trimmed V and J ends, which lost 2 bases and 4 bases, there was a span of 18 bases. Germline V CDR1 and CDR2: SGHKS, YYEKEE (reference sequence). The CDR3 is 16 residues long. CDR3 amino acids: CASSFLTGGMGTEAFF. The CDR3 DNA sequence: TGTGCCAGCAGCTTTTTGACAGGAGGGATGGGCACTGAAGCTTTCTTT. Supplemented by reference TRBV5-5 and TRBJ1-1, the full variable domain reads DAGVTQSPTHLIKTRGQQVTLRCSPISGHKSVSWYQQVLGQGPQFIFQYYEKEERGRGNFPDRFSARQFPNYSSELNVNALLLGDSALYLCASSFLTGGMGTEAFFGQGTRLTVV.

This clone has just a few counts. The rearrangement links TRBV4-1 to TRBJ1-3; the D gene is possibly TRBD1 (6 bases). Germline-derived CDR1 and CDR2 are MGHRA and YSYEKL. This CDR3 is 17 amino acids long. Trimming stripped 2 bases from V and 2 bases from J, with 16 bases between. The CDR3 region has the DNA TGCGCCAGCAGCCAACTCCTACTACAGGGACCTGGAAACACCATATATTTT. Residues: CASSQLLLQGPGNTIYF.

This chain connects TRBV7-2 to TRBJ2-2; D unresolved. The germline gives CDR1 SGHTA, CDR2 FQGNSA. The CDR3 covers 14 residues. Trimming left V 0 bases short and J 3 bases short, with 5 bases between. CDR3 DNA: TGTGCCAGCAGCTTAGCAAGACACACCGGGGAGCTGTTTTTT. Its translation: CASSLARHTGELFF.

The rearrangement joins TRBV5-1 to TRBJ1-2; D gene unclear. The germline V gene encodes CDR1 SGHRS and CDR2 YFSETQ. V was cut by 5 bases and J by 4 bases, with 9 bases left in between. The CDR3 contains 12 residues. CDR3 sequence reads: CASRSDFYGYTF. The CDR3 nucleotides are TGCGCCAGCAGATCCGACTTCTATGGCTACACCTTC.

This chain joins TRBV4-2 and TRBJ1-6, with no clear D. Germline V gene lookup returns CDR1 LGHNA and CDR2 YNFKEQ. Deletions cut 0 bases from V and 11 bases from J, with 8 bases between. The CDR3 consists of 13 residues. This CDR3 reads CASSQEQLPPLHF. The CDR3 nucleotides are TGTGCCAGCAGCCAAGAACAACTTCCACCCCTCCACTTT.

This clone turned up a few times. The CDR3 coding sequence is TGCAGCGTTGTCCCCCCCACCGGGACAGGGACCTACGAGCAGTACTTC. Translating gives CSVVPPTGTGTYEQYF. V is TRBV29-1 and J is TRBJ2-7; 9 nucleotides align to TRBD1. CDR1 and CDR2 from the germline V gene are SQVTM and ANQGSEA. The CDR3 covers 16 residues. Trimming at V came to 4 bases and at J to 2 bases, leaving 12 bases not matched to a gene.

The V gene is TRBV2, the J gene TRBJ2-4; D may be TRBD2 (6 bases). Germline V gene sequence: CDR1 SNHLY, CDR2 FYNNEI. Trimming left V 7 bases short and J 6 bases short, with 10 bases between. The CDR3 runs 12 residues. CDR3 residues: CASKEEGNIQYF. As DNA, the CDR3 is TGTGCCAGCAAGGAGGAGGGAAACATTCAGTACTTC.

The chain carries TRBV10-3 and TRBJ2-2; D might be TRBD1 or TRBD2, each matching 6 bases. CDR1 and CDR2 (germline): ENHRY, SYGVKD. Trimming pared 1 base from V and 4 bases from J, leaving 13 bases between. This CDR3 spans 16 amino acids. CDR3 DNA: TGTGCCATCAGTGAGTGGACGGGGGCCCTCACCGGGGAGCTGTTTTTT. Its translation is CAISEWTGALTGELFF.

V usage is TRBV5-6 and J usage is TRBJ2-7, with TRBD1 as a possible D gene (6 bases). V dropped 4 bases and J dropped 3 bases, with 17 bases sitting between them. Germline lookup yields CDR1 SGHDT and CDR2 YYEEEE. This CDR3 has 15 amino acids. This CDR3 reads CASSQLDRPGYEQYF. CDR3 DNA sequence: TGTGCCAGCAGCCAGTTAGACAGGCCAGGCTACGAGCAGTACTTC. Combining the CDR3 with reference TRBV5-6 and TRBJ2-7 gives the whole variable domain DAGVTQSPTHLIKTRGQQVTLRCSPKSGHDTVSWYQQALGQGPQFIFQYYEEEERQRGNFPDRFSGHQFPNYSSELNVNALLLGDSALYLCASSQLDRPGYEQYFGPGTRLTVT.

This clone was observed a few times. The rearrangement joins TRBV29-1 to TRBJ2-3; 8 nucleotides agree with TRBD1. In germline, CDR1 is SQVTM, CDR2 ANQGSEA. The V segment lost 7 bases and the J segment 1 base; nucleotides outside the gene matches: 4. The CDR3 spans 13 residues. CDR3 sequence (DNA): TGCAGCGCCTCGGGACAGGGCACAGATACGCAGTATTTT. It codes for CSASGQGTDTQYF.

The chain carries TRBV2 and TRBJ2-3, with TRBD2 matching over 7 bases. The V segment lost 4 bases and the J segment 1 base; nucleotides outside the gene matches: 2. This CDR3 is 14 amino acids long. Germline V gene lookup returns CDR1 SNHLY and CDR2 FYNNEI. In nucleotides, the CDR3 is TGTGCCAGCAGTGCGCTAGCGGGCACAGATACGCAGTATTTT. Translated: CASSALAGTDTQYF.

This clone was observed a single time. This CDR3 reads CASSVGLTQYF. The DNA of the CDR3 is TGTGCCAGCAGTGTGGGCCTAACGCAGTATTTT. This chain joins TRBV2 and TRBJ2-3; D is uncertain. Between the trimmed V and J ends, which lost 4 bases and 9 bases, there was a span of 8 bases. In germline, CDR1 is SNHLY, CDR2 FYNNEI. The CDR3 has 11 amino acids.

The chain combines TRBV6-1 with TRBJ1-2; D unresolved. CDR1 and CDR2 (germline): MNHNS, SASEGT. Trimming shortened V by 6 bases and J by 2 bases, and 10 bases separated the two germline ends. This CDR3 region has 13 residues. In DNA, the CDR3 is TGTGCCAGCAGACAAGGTCTGAACTATGGCTACACCTTC. Protein sequence: CASRQGLNYGYTF.

This chain links TRBV30 with TRBJ2-3, with 8 bases matching TRBD1. The CDR3 is 14 residues long. In germline, CDR1 is GTSNPN, CDR2 SVGIG (reference sequence). The V segment lost 1 base and the J segment 1 base; nucleotides outside the gene matches: 1. Here the CDR3 reads CAWSAGQGTDTQYF. The DNA of the CDR3 is TGTGCCTGGAGTGCGGGACAGGGCACAGATACGCAGTATTTT.

The chain is built from TRBV7-2 and TRBJ2-1; tentatively, D is TRBD1 or TRBD2 (5 bases each). The CDR3 runs to 13 residues. Germline V gene data show CDR1 as SGHTA and CDR2 as FQGNSA. The V end lost 5 bases, the J end lost 8 bases, and 13 bases lay between the germline ends. The DNA for the CDR3 is TGTGCCAGCAGCCCGACCCGGGGCCATGAGCAGTTCTTC. Its protein is CASSPTRGHEQFF. The entire variable domain, with the rest obtained from reference TRBV7-2 and TRBJ2-1, is as follows: GAGVSQSPSNKVTEKGKDVELRCDPISGHTALYWYRQSLGQGLEFLIYFQGNSAPDKSGLPSDRFSAERTGGSVSTLTIQRTQQEDSAVYLCASSPTRGHEQFFGPGTRLTVL.

V is TRBV5-1 and J is TRBJ1-5, with D uncertain. CDR3 length: 15 residues. The V gene lost 0 bases and the J gene lost 1 base, with 8 bases spanning the gap. The germline CDR1 and CDR2 sequences are SGHRS and YFSETQ. CDR3 region: CASSLEGWSNQPQHF. As DNA, the CDR3 is TGCGCCAGCAGCTTGGAGGGCTGGAGCAATCAGCCCCAGCATTTT.